The 12 T cell receptor beta chains presented below share a single source sample, sequenced in a study of blood T cell repertoires in COVID-19. Method: immunoSEQ multiplex PCR; TCRdb's copy keeps in-frame clones and lacks some. The table has roughly 150,000 clones, about four fifths seen once; the top ten hold around 14%. Material for sequencing was peripheral blood. These receptors all stem from a woman older than 75 with acute or convalescent COVID-19.

The rearrangement uses TRBV13 and TRBJ1-1; TRBD1 agrees at 11 bases. V lost 5 bases, J lost 7 bases, and 6 bases stayed unmatched. The CDR3 sequence is 14 residues long. CDR1 is PRHDT, CDR2 FYEKMQ, per germline (reference sequence). CDR3 DNA sequence: TGTGCCAGCAGCGAGGACAGGGGGCGAGGTGAAGCTTTCTTT. It translates to CASSEDRGRGEAFF.

The chain uses TRBV7-9 and TRBJ2-5; D is unclear. The CDR3 loop spans 15 amino acids. Germline CDR1 SEHNR, CDR2 FQNEAQ (reference sequence). V dropped 2 bases and J dropped 9 bases, with 19 bases sitting between them. CDR3 residues: CASSLTQNSRSAQYF. CDR3 coding DNA: TGTGCCAGCAGCTTAACCCAAAACAGCCGTTCGGCCCAGTACTTC.

The CDR3 sequence is CASSLTGAYGYTF. In DNA, the CDR3 is TGTGCCAGCAGCTTAACAGGGGCCTATGGCTACACCTTC. V usage is TRBV7-8 and J usage is TRBJ1-2; 7 bases match TRBD1. The CDR3 has 13 residues. Germline-derived CDR1 and CDR2 are SGHVS and FQNEAQ. The junction had 1 base not matched to a gene; V was cut back by 2 bases and J by 4 bases.

The chain couples TRBV7-2 to TRBJ1-2, with D maybe TRBD1 (6 bases). This CDR3 is 15 amino acids long. The germline V gene encodes CDR1 SGHTA and CDR2 FQGNSA. Trimming removed 5 bases at V and 0 bases at J, with 13 bases between. The CDR3 is CASSVDSAANYGYTF. The CDR3 DNA is TGTGCCAGCAGCGTGGACAGCGCAGCTAACTATGGCTACACCTTC.

V gene TRBV2 combines with J gene TRBJ1-2, with D possibly being TRBD1 (5 bases). The V gene lost 6 bases and the J gene lost 7 bases, with 15 bases spanning the gap. CDR1 SNHLY and CDR2 FYNNEI come from the germline V gene. The CDR3 contains 13 residues. Written as DNA, the CDR3 is TGTGCCAGCAGCCCAGGACGGGGGTTTGGCTACACCTTC. Translating gives CASSPGRGFGYTF.

V and J are TRBV5-6 and TRBJ1-1, with 8 bases that match TRBD1. Looked up from germline, CDR1 is SGHDT and CDR2 is YYEEEE. The CDR3 length is 13 residues. V dropped 4 bases and J dropped 5; count of bases not matched to a gene: 4. CDR3: CASSRTGRTEAFF. The CDR3 DNA is TGTGCCAGCAGCCGGACAGGGAGGACTGAAGCTTTCTTT.

This clone has just a few counts. V usage is TRBV28 and J usage is TRBJ2-6, with a weak D call TRBD2 (6 bases). Trimming took off 4 bases at V and 0 bases at J, with 19 bases between the two ends. The CDR3 loop spans 19 amino acids. Germline V gene lookup returns CDR1 MDHEN and CDR2 SYDVKM. This CDR3 reads CASSSAGLSVLSGANVLTF. CDR3 coding DNA: TGTGCCAGCAGTTCGGCGGGACTCTCCGTCCTCTCTGGGGCCAACGTCCTGACTTTC. Together with reference TRBV28 and TRBJ2-6, the CDR3 gives the full variable domain: DVKVTQSSRYLVKRTGEKVFLECVQDMDHENMFWYRQDPGLGLRLIYFSYDVKMKEKGDIPEGYSVSREKKERFSLILESASTNQTSMYLCASSSAGLSVLSGANVLTFGAGSRLTVL.

The chain couples TRBV5-1 to TRBJ1-2, with TRBD1 matching 7 bases. Per the germline V gene, CDR1 is SGHRS and CDR2 is YFSETQ. V lost 0 bases and J lost 8; bases outside the gene matches: 7. The CDR3 spans 14 residues. The chain's CDR3 is CASSLALTGRGYTF. For the CDR3, the DNA is TGCGCCAGCAGCTTGGCCCTGACAGGGCGAGGCTACACCTTC. Looking up the rest from reference TRBV5-1 and TRBJ1-2 gives the full variable domain: KAGVTQTPRYLIKTRGQQVTLSCSPISGHRSVSWYQQTPGQGLQFLFEYFSETQRNKGNFPGRFSGRQFSNSRSEMNVSTLELGDSALYLCASSLALTGRGYTFGSGTRLTVV.

This clone was detected a few times. The gene calls are TRBV4-1 and TRBJ2-7, with 11 bases fitting TRBD1. This CDR3 contains 17 residues. The germline V gene encodes CDR1 MGHRA and CDR2 YSYEKL. After removal of 0 bases from V and 3 bases from J, the junction contained 7 bases not matched to a gene. The CDR3 here is CASSQDRRTGGLYEQYF. CDR3 DNA sequence: TGCGCCAGCAGCCAAGATCGAAGGACAGGGGGCCTCTACGAGCAGTACTTC.

The genes are TRBV13 and TRBJ2-1; TRBD2 agrees at 11 bases. The CDR3 spans 16 residues. The J segment lost 6 bases and the V segment lost 1 base, leaving 5 bases of the junction unmatched. Germline V gene lookup returns CDR1 PRHDT and CDR2 FYEKMQ (reference sequence). The CDR3 coding sequence is TGTGCCAGCAGCTTAGAGGCTAGCGGGAGGTCCAATGAGCAGTTCTTC. Translation gives CASSLEASGRSNEQFF. The full variable domain, with the rest looked up from reference TRBV13 and TRBJ2-1, is AAGVIQSPRHLIKEKRETATLKCYPIPRHDTVYWYQQGPGQDPQFLISFYEKMQSDKGSIPDRFSAQQFSDYHSELNMSSLELGDSALYFCASSLEASGRSNEQFFGPGTRLTVL.

J is TRBJ2-3 and V is TRBV21-1; the table's D gene call, TRBD2, was not cross checked with the DNA. TRBV21-1 is annotated as a pseudogene. The CDR3 is made up of 16 amino acids. CDR3 bases: TGTGCCAGCAGCAAATCTAACCGGGATCTCAGAGGTACGCAGTATTTT. As protein: CASSKSNRDLRGTQYF.

The V gene is TRBV5-4, the J gene TRBJ2-5, with TRBD2 as a possible D gene (6 bases). This CDR3 spans 13 amino acids. CDR1 and CDR2 from the germline V gene are SGHNT and YYREEE (reference sequence). Trimming shortened V by 2 bases and J by 3 bases, and 8 bases separated the two germline ends. DNA for the CDR3: TGTGCCAGCAGCTTCGCGGGGAAAGAGACCCAGTACTTC. Protein product: CASSFAGKETQYF. The full variable domain, rest sourced from reference TRBV5-4 and TRBJ2-5, is ETGVTQSPTHLIKTRGQQVTLRCSSQSGHNTVSWYQQALGQGPQFIFQYYREEENGRGNFPPRFSGLQFPNYSSELNVNALELDDSALYLCASSFAGKETQYFGPGTRLLVL.